The clone carrying this T cell receptor beta chain has a single count. The CDR3 loop spans 15 amino acids. Per germline, CDR1 SEHNR and CDR2 FQNEAQ (reference sequence). Trimming left V 5 bases short and J 0 bases short, with 13 bases between. These data belong to a study of pediatric ulcerative colitis. Sequencing used immunoSEQ multiplex PCR; TCRdb keeps in-frame clones, though not all of them. The profile shows tens of thousands of clones, around four fifths of them singletons. The sequenced material came from blood. The sequence derives from a boy aged 10-17 years with moderate ulcerative colitis. This sequence joins TRBV7-9 and TRBJ1-2; the D is unclear. CDR3 in DNA: TGTGCCAGCAGCCCTCCTAGAGAAACTAACTATGGCTACACCTTC. Translating gives CASSPPRETNYGYTF.